The 25 T cell receptor beta chains below were found in one sample sequenced in a study of CD8+ T cells in alopecia areata (dated by TCRdb to 2016 to 2019). Library construction relied on the immunoSEQ multiplex PCR assay. RNA was extracted from all samples and reverse transcribed into cDNA as template for TCR sequencing. Entries here come from immuneACCESS through TCRdb and include only in-frame sequences with V and J called. Some clones fail to appear in such tables; in the studies checked, an unresolved V gene covers under half of the shortfall, and the cause of the remainder is unknown. For this sample the table gives 80,000 to 100,000 clones, of which roughly two fifths were detected only once. The top ten constitute more than 15% of the sample. The sample's time point label is to be understood as: around 26 weeks on oral tofacitinib. Per the publication, the treatment or condition label means: oral pan-JAK inhibitor, 5-10 mg twice daily.

The specimen was CD8+ T cells sorted from blood, collected at week 24, from a patient treated with tofacitinib. The receptors here all came from a human donor with alopecia areata.

This clone was observed at least ten times. The CDR3 loop is CASSSTPQGSYEQYF. CDR3 sequence (DNA): TGTGCCAGCAGTTCCACCCCCCAGGGTTCCTACGAGCAGTACTTC. The J gene is TRBJ2-7, the V gene TRBV27; possible D gene TRBD1, 5 bases. There are 15 residues in the CDR3. Germline CDR1 MNHEY, CDR2 SMNVEV (reference sequence). Trimming cost V 4 bases and J 1 base, with 14 bases left between them.

The V and J genes are TRBV5-4 and TRBJ2-1; TRBD2 is a possible D gene (6 bases). V was pared by 3 bases and J by 5 bases, with 6 bases between. The CDR3 is made up of 12 amino acids. CDR1 and CDR2 from the germline V gene are SGHNT and YYREEE (reference sequence). This CDR3 is CASSSSDNEQFF. In nucleotides, the CDR3 is TGTGCCAGCAGCTCTAGCGACAATGAGCAGTTCTTC.

This rearrangement joins TRBV29-1 to TRBJ2-5, with 15 bases matching TRBD2. The CDR3 totals 17 residues. Germline V gene sequence: CDR1 SQVTM, CDR2 ANQGSEA. Unmatched junction bases numbered 11, after V lost 5 bases and J lost 4 bases. The CDR3 nucleotides read TGCAGCGTTAAAAAGGGACTAGCGGGAGGCCTCCGAGAGACCCAGTACTTC. This encodes CSVKKGLAGGLRETQYF.

The chain carries TRBV7-3 and TRBJ2-3, with 7 bases fitting TRBD2. This CDR3 is 17 amino acids long. V trimming: 2 bases; J trimming: 2 bases; junction bases outside the gene matches: 10. Germline CDR1 and CDR2: SGHTA and FQGTGA. The CDR3 here is CASSLFHSGSPTDTQYF. CDR3 nucleotide sequence: TGTGCCAGCAGCTTATTCCATAGCGGGTCGCCCACAGATACGCAGTATTTT. The entire variable domain, with the rest obtained from reference TRBV7-3 and TRBJ2-3, is as follows: GAGVSQTPSNKVTEKGKYVELRCDPISGHTALYWYRQSLGQGPEFLIYFQGTGAADDSGLPNDRFFAVRPEGSVSTLKIQRTERGDSAVYLCASSLFHSGSPTDTQYFGPGTRLTVL.

CDR3 sequence reads: CASSAEVGDSQETQYF. The DNA of the CDR3 is TGTGCCAGCAGCGCGGAAGTCGGGGACAGCCAAGAGACCCAGTACTTC. The rearrangement links TRBV9 to TRBJ2-5; TRBD1 matches 7 bases. V lost 3 bases, J lost 1 base, and 9 bases stayed unmatched. This CDR3 is built from 16 residues. Germline CDR1 and CDR2: SGDLS and YYNGEE.

This clone was counted between two and nine times. The chain has TRBV12-5 and TRBJ1-1; no clear D gene. CDR1 is LGHNT and CDR2 is FRNRAP in the germline V gene. V shed 1 base and J shed 4 bases, with 7 bases lying between them. The CDR3 has 13 amino acids. CDR3 DNA sequence: TGTGCTAGTGGTTTGGGGACCGGCACTGAAGCTTTCTTT. Protein product: CASGLGTGTEAFF.

The chain recombines TRBV7-2 with TRBJ2-7; weak D call: TRBD2 (6 bases). This CDR3 is 13 amino acids long. Germline values: CDR1 SGHTA, CDR2 FQGNSA. Trimming cost V 7 bases and J 0 bases, with 10 bases left between them. The CDR3 loop is CASTGLTSYEQYF. The CDR3 DNA reads as TGTGCCAGCACCGGACTAACCTCCTACGAGCAGTACTTC.

The chain employs TRBV5-7 and TRBJ2-5, with D maybe TRBD2 (5 bases). TRBV5-7 is marked as an open reading frame, function uncertain. The ends were cut back, 5 bases at V and 4 bases at J, with 18 bases in the middle. This CDR3 is 15 amino acids long. The CDR3 region is CASRHSPGSGETQYF. In DNA, the CDR3 is TGTGCCAGCAGGCACTCCCCGGGGTCCGGAGAGACCCAGTACTTC.

This clone showed up just once. The chain couples TRBV9 to TRBJ2-1, with 7 bases that match TRBD2. V was pared by 3 bases and J by 0 bases, with 3 bases of the junction left unmatched. This CDR3 has 15 residues. The germline V gene encodes CDR1 SGDLS and CDR2 YYNGEE. The CDR3 DNA sequence: TGTGCCAGCAGCGCCCGGGGGGACTCCTACAATGAGCAGTTCTTC. Translated, it gives CASSARGDSYNEQFF.

This clone has only a few counts. The chain has TRBV25-1 and TRBJ2-3, with 7 bases fitting TRBD1. The CDR3 consists of 14 residues. With V trimmed by 3 bases and J by 4 bases, 4 bases remained unmatched. From germline, CDR1 is MGHDK and CDR2 SYGVNS. The CDR3 nucleotides read TGTGCCAGCAGTGACGGACAGGACGCAGATACGCAGTATTTT. The encoded protein is CASSDGQDADTQYF.

This clone was found a few times. The chain has TRBV7-9 and TRBJ2-5; D might be TRBD2 (5 bases). The CDR3 contains 15 residues. Per germline, CDR1 SEHNR and CDR2 FQNEAQ (reference sequence). V dropped 1 base and J dropped 3 bases, with 12 bases sitting between them. Written as DNA, the CDR3 is TGTGCCAGCAGCTTAGGACCTAGCCCCAAAGAGACCCAGTACTTC. Translated: CASSLGPSPKETQYF.

This clone was seen once. This chain links TRBV20-1 with TRBJ1-2; D gene ambiguous. The germline V gene encodes CDR1 DFQATT and CDR2 SNEGSKA (reference sequence). V was pared by 4 bases and J by 6 bases, with 9 bases between. The CDR3 is 11 residues long. DNA of the CDR3: TGCAGTGCTATATCCTTGGATGGCTACACCTTC. Translating gives CSAISLDGYTF.

The V and J genes are TRBV6-1 and TRBJ2-3; D is ambiguous. The germline gives CDR1 MNHNS, CDR2 SASEGT. The ends were cut back, 8 bases at V and 1 base at J, with 7 bases in the middle. CDR3 length: 12 amino acids. The chain's CDR3 is CASGPRTDTQYF. CDR3 nucleotide sequence: TGTGCCAGCGGCCCACGCACAGATACGCAGTATTTT.

Concerning this clone: The CDR3 carries no conserved terminal phenylalanine or tryptophan, so it likely arises from a read error. It is unclear where the CDR3 begins or ends on the DNA, so no DNA is shown, and the CDR3 is as TCRdb lists it. The chain employs TRBV4-2 and TRBJ1-2. The CDR3 has 9 residues if both end residues are counted. The germline V gene has CDR1 LGHNA and CDR2 YNFKEQ. The CDR3 sequence: CASSRSGHL.

V gene TRBV27 combines with J gene TRBJ2-2, with no clear D. There are 12 residues in the CDR3. The V gene's germline CDR1 is MNHEY and CDR2 SMNVEV (reference sequence). V lost 1 base to trimming and J lost 6 bases, with 3 bases between them. The CDR3 DNA sequence: TGTGCCAGCAGTTTATTCTCCGGGGAGCTGTTTTTT. It is translated as CASSLFSGELFF.

V usage is TRBV5-6 and J usage is TRBJ2-3; 7 nucleotides align to TRBD1. CDR1 and CDR2 from the germline V gene are SGHDT and YYEEEE. V shed 4 bases, J shed 2 bases, and the junction held 10 bases outside the gene matches. The CDR3 length is 16 residues. CDR3 coding DNA: TGTGCCAGCAGCCTCGGACGGGACAGTGTCACAGATACGCAGTATTTT. This codes for CASSLGRDSVTDTQYF.

The rearrangement uses TRBV11-2 and TRBJ2-2; D not certain. The V end was cut by 5 bases, the J end by 6 bases, with 7 bases between. The CDR3 consists of 12 residues. CDR1 is SGHAT, CDR2 FQNNGV, per germline. The CDR3 sequence: CASSLGPGELFF. As DNA, the CDR3 is TGTGCCAGCAGCCTTGGACCCGGGGAGCTGTTTTTT.

This sequence joins TRBV11-1 and TRBJ2-1; a weak D match, TRBD2 (6 bases). Germline assignment: CDR1 SGHAT and CDR2 FQDESV (reference sequence). Trimming left V 1 base short and J 8 bases short, with 18 bases between. The CDR3 length is 16 residues. The CDR3 loop is CASSLVLAAPSDEQFF. The CDR3 DNA reads as TGTGCCAGCAGCTTAGTCCTCGCCGCTCCTAGCGATGAGCAGTTCTTC. The full variable domain, with the rest looked up from reference TRBV11-1 and TRBJ2-1, is EAEVAQSPRYKITEKSQAVAFWCDPISGHATLYWYRQILGQGPELLVQFQDESVVDDSQLPKDRFSAERLKGVDSTLKIQPAELGDSAMYLCASSLVLAAPSDEQFFGPGTRLTVL.

This clone was picked up a small number of times. V gene TRBV29-1 combines with J gene TRBJ2-1; D might be TRBD1 (6 bases). This CDR3 is built from 16 residues. Trimming pared 2 bases from V and 0 bases from J, leaving 14 bases between. Germline V gives CDR1 SQVTM, CDR2 ANQGSEA. The CDR3 region has the DNA TGCAGCGTTGAACCCCCCCGGGACACCTCCTACAATGAGCAGTTCTTC. Protein sequence: CSVEPPRDTSYNEQFF.

V usage is TRBV29-1 and J usage is TRBJ2-5; D is perhaps TRBD2 (5 bases). CDR3 length: 12 amino acids. The germline V gene has CDR1 SQVTM and CDR2 ANQGSEA. V lost 7 bases, J lost 2 bases, and 11 bases lay in between. Written as DNA, the CDR3 is TGCAGCGGGGTAGGGAGTCAAGAGACCCAGTACTTC. Protein sequence: CSGVGSQETQYF.

The rearrangement uses TRBV9 and TRBJ2-3; possibly TRBD1 for D (5 bases). V was clipped by 3 bases and J by 5 bases, with 10 bases between them. This CDR3 comprises 13 residues. CDR1 and CDR2 from the germline V gene are SGDLS and YYNGEE. CDR3 region: CASSGGQGDTQYF. The CDR3 DNA sequence: TGTGCCAGCAGCGGGGGCCAGGGAGATACGCAGTATTTT.

The rearrangement links TRBV5-1 to TRBJ2-3; D is unclear. Germline lookup yields CDR1 SGHRS and CDR2 YFSETQ. The CDR3 spans 16 residues. Trimming pared 6 bases from V and 1 base from J, leaving 18 bases between. The CDR3 DNA sequence: TGCGCCAGCACTCTTGAGTCTTTAACGCGCACAGATACGCAGTATTTT. This translates into CASTLESLTRTDTQYF.

This chain joins TRBV12-1 and TRBJ2-1; the D call of TRBD1 is as the table states it, not checked on the DNA. TRBV12-1 is a pseudogene. The CDR3 sequence is 16 residues long. The CDR3 protein is CASSFGTGGFYNEQFF. CDR3 sequence (DNA): TGTGCCAGCAGCTTCGGAACAGGGGGCTTCTACAATGAGCAGTTCTTC.

This clone was recorded at least ten times. This chain connects TRBV7-8 to TRBJ1-3; D uncertain. Per the germline V gene, CDR1 is SGHVS and CDR2 is FQNEAQ. Deletions cut 7 bases from V and 0 bases from J, with 10 bases between. CDR3 length: 14 residues. The CDR3 coding sequence is TGTGCCAGCACCCCCCAGGCCTCTGGAAACACCATATATTTT. Translated, it gives CASTPQASGNTIYF.

J is TRBJ2-7 and V is TRBV7-9; a weak D match, TRBD2 (5 bases). The length of the CDR3 is 14 residues. The ends were cut back, 3 bases at V and 3 bases at J, with 12 bases in the middle. Germline CDR1 and CDR2: SEHNR and FQNEAQ (reference sequence). Written as DNA, the CDR3 is TGTGCCAGCAGCTTCGCGCTAGCCGACTACGAGCAGTACTTC. Translating gives CASSFALADYEQYF.